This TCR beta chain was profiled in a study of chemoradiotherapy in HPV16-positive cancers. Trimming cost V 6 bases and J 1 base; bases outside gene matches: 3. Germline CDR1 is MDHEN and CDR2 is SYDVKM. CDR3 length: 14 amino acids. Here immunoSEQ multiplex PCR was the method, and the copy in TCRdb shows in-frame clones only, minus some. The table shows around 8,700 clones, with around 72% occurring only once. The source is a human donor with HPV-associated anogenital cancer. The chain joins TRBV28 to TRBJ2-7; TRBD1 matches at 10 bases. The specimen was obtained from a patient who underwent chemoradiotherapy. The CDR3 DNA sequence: TGTGCCAGCAGCGGGACAGGGGTTTCCTACGAGCAGTACTTC. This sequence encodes CASSGTGVSYEQYF.